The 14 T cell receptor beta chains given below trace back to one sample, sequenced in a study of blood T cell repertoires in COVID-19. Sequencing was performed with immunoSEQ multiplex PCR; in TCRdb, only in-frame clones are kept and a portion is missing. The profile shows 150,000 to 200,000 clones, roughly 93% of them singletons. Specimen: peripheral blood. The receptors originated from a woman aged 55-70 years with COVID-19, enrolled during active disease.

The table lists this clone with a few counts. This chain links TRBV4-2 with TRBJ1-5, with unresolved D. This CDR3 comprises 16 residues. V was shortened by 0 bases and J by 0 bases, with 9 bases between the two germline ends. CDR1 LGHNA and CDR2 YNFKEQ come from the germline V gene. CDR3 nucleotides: TGTGCCAGCAGCCAAGATCCCCAGTATAGCAATCAGCCCCAGCATTTT. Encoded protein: CASSQDPQYSNQPQHF.

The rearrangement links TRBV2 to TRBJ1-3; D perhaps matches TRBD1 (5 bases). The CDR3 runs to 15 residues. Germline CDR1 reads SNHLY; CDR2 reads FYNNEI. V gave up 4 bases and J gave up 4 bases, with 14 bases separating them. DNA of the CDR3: TGTGCCAGCAGTGTCGAGGCAGGGTCAGGAAACACCATATATTTT. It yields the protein CASSVEAGSGNTIYF.

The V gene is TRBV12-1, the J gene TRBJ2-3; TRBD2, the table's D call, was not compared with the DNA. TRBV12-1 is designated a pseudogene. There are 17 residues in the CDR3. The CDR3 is CASSFRGGLAGSDTQYF. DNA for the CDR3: TGTGCCAGCAGCTTCAGGGGGGGACTAGCGGGATCAGATACGCAGTATTTT.

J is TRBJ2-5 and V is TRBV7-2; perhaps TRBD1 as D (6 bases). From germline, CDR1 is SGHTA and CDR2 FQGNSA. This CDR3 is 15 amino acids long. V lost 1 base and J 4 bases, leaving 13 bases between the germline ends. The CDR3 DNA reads TGTGCCAGCAGCTTAGGGCAGGGGTTCTTAGAGACCCAGTACTTC. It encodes CASSLGQGFLETQYF.

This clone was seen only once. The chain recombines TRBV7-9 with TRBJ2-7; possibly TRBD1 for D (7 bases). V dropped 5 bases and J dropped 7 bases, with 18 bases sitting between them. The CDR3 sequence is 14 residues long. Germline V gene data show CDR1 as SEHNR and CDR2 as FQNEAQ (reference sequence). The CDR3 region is CASSPRDRILEQYF. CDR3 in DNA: TGTGCCAGCAGCCCGCGGGACAGAATTTTGGAGCAGTACTTC.

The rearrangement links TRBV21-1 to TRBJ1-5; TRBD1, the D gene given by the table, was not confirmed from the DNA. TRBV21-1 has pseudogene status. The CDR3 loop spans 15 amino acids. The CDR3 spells CASSPSDRDNQPQHF. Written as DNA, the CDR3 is TGTGCCAGCAGCCCTTCGGACAGGGATAATCAGCCCCAGCATTTT.

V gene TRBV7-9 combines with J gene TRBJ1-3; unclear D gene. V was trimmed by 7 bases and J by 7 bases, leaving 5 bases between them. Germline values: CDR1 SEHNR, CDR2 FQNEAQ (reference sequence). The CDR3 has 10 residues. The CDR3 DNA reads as TGTGCCAGCACGACTAACACCATATATTTT. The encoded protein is CASTTNTIYF.

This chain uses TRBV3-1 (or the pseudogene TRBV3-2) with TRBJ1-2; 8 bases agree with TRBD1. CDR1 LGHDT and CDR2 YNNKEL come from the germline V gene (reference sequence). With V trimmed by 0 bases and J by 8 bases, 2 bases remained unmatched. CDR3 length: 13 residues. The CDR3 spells CASSQEAGGGYTF. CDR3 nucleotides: TGTGCCAGCAGCCAAGAAGCAGGGGGCGGCTACACCTTC.

The CDR3 protein is CASRVGGGTGELFF. The CDR3 DNA reads TGTGCCAGCAGGGTAGGGGGAGGGACCGGGGAGCTGTTTTTT. The chain recombines TRBV2 with TRBJ2-2; D is possibly TRBD2 (7 bases). The CDR3 has 14 residues. The ends were cut back, 6 bases at V and 5 bases at J, with 13 bases in the middle. The germline V gene encodes CDR1 SNHLY and CDR2 FYNNEI.

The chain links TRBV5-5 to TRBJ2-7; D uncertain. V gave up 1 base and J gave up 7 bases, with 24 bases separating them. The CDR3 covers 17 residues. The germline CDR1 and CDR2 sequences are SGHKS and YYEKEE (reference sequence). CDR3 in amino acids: CASSLWADLRVKSEQYF. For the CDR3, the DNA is TGTGCCAGCAGCTTGTGGGCAGACCTACGAGTAAAATCGGAGCAGTACTTC.

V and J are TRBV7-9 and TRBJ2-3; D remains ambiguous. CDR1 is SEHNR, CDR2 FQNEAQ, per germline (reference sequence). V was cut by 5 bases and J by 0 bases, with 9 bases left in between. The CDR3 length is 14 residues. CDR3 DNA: TGTGCCAGCAGCCCCCTACCTAGCACAGATACGCAGTATTTT. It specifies CASSPLPSTDTQYF.

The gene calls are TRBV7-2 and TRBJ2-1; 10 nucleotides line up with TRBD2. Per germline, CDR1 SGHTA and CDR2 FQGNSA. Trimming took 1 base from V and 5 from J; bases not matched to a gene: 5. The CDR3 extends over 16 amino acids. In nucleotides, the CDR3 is TGTGCCAGCAGCTTAGTGGGGACTAGCGTTAACAATGAGCAGTTCTTC. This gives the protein CASSLVGTSVNNEQFF. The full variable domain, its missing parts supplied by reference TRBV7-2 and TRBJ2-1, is GAGVSQSPSNKVTEKGKDVELRCDPISGHTALYWYRQSLGQGLEFLIYFQGNSAPDKSGLPSDRFSAERTGGSVSTLTIQRTQQEDSAVYLCASSLVGTSVNNEQFFGPGTRLTVL.

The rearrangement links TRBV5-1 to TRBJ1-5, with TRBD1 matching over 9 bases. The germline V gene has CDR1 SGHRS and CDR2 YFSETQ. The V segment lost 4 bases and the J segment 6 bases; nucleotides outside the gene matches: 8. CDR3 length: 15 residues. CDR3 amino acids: CASSEGQGAGQPQHF. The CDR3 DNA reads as TGCGCCAGCAGCGAGGGACAGGGCGCAGGTCAGCCCCAGCATTTT.

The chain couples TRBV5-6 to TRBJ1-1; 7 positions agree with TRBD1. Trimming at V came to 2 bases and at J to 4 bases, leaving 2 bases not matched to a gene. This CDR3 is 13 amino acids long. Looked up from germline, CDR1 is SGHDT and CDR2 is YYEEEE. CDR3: CASSFRQGTEAFF. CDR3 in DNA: TGTGCCAGCAGCTTTAGACAGGGCACTGAAGCTTTCTTT.